Listed below are T cell receptor beta chains from one sample, sequenced in a study of neurological immune-mediated disorders. TCRdb redid the calling of the 5' RACE reads with MiXCR, one entry per CDR3 protein. The table shows some 57,000 distinct CDR3 sequences, with approximately 3.1% occurring only once. The sample taken for sequencing was PBMCs. The receptors derive from a woman in her fifties or sixties with multiple sclerosis. CDR3s include the opening cysteine and the closing phenylalanine or tryptophan. Each record gives: D gene, V gene, J gene, clone size, CDR3 protein, CDR3 DNA. The D gene is left open where the match is weak. Some rows have no size entry. The others give once, few or many, or a class for an expanded clone.

-,TRBV12-3/TRBV12-4,TRBJ1-1,many,CASSPSSLAEAFF,TGTGCCAGCTCTCCCTCTTCTTTGGCGGAAGCTTTCTTT
TRBD2,TRBV9,TRBJ2-5,many,CASSAGLAGLETQYF,TGTGCCAGCAGCGCTGGACTAGCGGGACTAGAGACCCAGTACTTC
-,TRBV6-5,TRBJ1-4,many,CASSTRTEGYEKLFF,TGTGCCAGCAGCACACGGACGGAAGGATATGAAAAACTGTTTTTT
TRBD1,TRBV20-1,TRBJ1-6,many,CSAPVTGTGGNSPLHF,TGCAGTGCCCCCGTAACCGGGACAGGGGGAAATTCACCCCTCCACTTT
-,TRBV9,TRBJ2-1,many,CASNPGHLSYNEQFF,TGTGCCAGCAACCCGGGACACCTCTCCTACAATGAGCAGTTCTTC
-,TRBV5-1,TRBJ2-2,many,CASSPDRAGTGELFF,TGCGCCAGCAGTCCCGACAGGGCGGGAACCGGGGAGCTGTTTTTT
-,TRBV4-1,TRBJ1-1,many,CASSQVAGVRAFF,TGCGCCAGCAGCCAAGTTGCGGGGGTCCGAGCTTTCTTT
-,TRBV28,TRBJ2-5,many,CASSLLDGTRIKETQYF,TGTGCCAGCAGTTTACTCGACGGGACTCGAATTAAAGAGACCCAGTACTTC
-,TRBV5-1,TRBJ2-1,many,CATKSGTVYNEQFF,TGCGCCACCAAATCCGGGACCGTCTACAATGAGCAGTTCTTC
-,TRBV15,TRBJ2-5,many,CATTKSDIQETQYF,TGTGCCACCACCAAGTCAGACATCCAAGAGACCCAGTACTTC
-,TRBV4-1,TRBJ1-5,-,CASSQDSTNNQPQHF,TGCGCCAGCAGCCAAGATTCCACCAACAATCAGCCCCAGCATTTT
-,TRBV20-1,TRBJ2-1,many,CSATRGLYNEQFF,TGCAGTGCTACGCGGGGCTTATACAATGAGCAGTTCTTC
TRBD2,TRBV12-3/TRBV12-4,TRBJ2-1,many,CASRVAGRVLYNEQFF,TGTGCCAGCAGGGTAGCGGGCCGAGTCTTATACAATGAGCAGTTCTTC
-,TRBV7-2,TRBJ2-7,many,CASSVPGSSYEQYF,TGTGCCAGCAGCGTACCGGGGAGCTCCTACGAGCAGTACTTC
-,TRBV5-1,TRBJ2-5,many,CASSLYTPDLTETQYF,TGCGCCAGCAGCTTGTACACCCCAGACCTCACGGAGACCCAGTACTTC
-,TRBV7-9,TRBJ2-1,many,CASSLSGTYNEQFF,TGTGCCAGCAGCTTAAGCGGAACCTACAATGAGCAGTTCTTC
-,TRBV7-2,TRBJ2-7,many,CASNHRGAYEQYF,TGTGCCAGCAACCACCGCGGGGCTTACGAGCAGTACTTC
TRBD1,TRBV5-1,TRBJ1-1,many,CASSLGGTGVTEAFF,TGCGCCAGCAGCTTGGGCGGTACAGGGGTAACTGAAGCTTTCTTT
TRBD2,TRBV18,TRBJ2-3,many,CASSPRTSGHTDTQYF,TGTGCCAGCTCACCCAGGACTAGCGGGCACACAGATACGCAGTATTTT
TRBD2,TRBV7-3,TRBJ2-1,many,CASSPLSSLAGGGNEQFF,TGTGCCAGCAGCCCTCTCTCTTCATTAGCGGGGGGAGGTAATGAGCAGTTCTTC
-,TRBV10-3,TRBJ1-2,once,CAISSSDGRGYTF,TGTGCCATCAGCTCTTCGGACGGGAGAGGGTACACCTTC
-,TRBV3-1,TRBJ2-1,many,CASSLSGPYNEQFF,TGTGCCAGCAGTCTTAGCGGACCATACAATGAGCAGTTCTTC